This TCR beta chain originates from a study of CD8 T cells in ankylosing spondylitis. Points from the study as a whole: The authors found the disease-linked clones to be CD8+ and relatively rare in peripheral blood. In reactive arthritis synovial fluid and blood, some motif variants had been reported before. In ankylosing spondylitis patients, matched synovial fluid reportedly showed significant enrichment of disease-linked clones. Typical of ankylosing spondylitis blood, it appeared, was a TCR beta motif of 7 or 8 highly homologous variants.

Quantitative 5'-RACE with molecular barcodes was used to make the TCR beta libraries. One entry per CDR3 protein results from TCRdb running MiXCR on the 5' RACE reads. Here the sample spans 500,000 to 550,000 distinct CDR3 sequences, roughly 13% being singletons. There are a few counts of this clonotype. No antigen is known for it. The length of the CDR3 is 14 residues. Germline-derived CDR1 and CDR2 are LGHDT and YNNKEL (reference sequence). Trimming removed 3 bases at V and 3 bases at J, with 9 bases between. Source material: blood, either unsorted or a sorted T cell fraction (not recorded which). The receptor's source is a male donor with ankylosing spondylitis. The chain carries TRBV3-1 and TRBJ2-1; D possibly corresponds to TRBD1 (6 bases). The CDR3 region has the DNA TGTGCCAGCAGCCATCTGGACAGCTACAATGAGCAGTTCTTC. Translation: CASSHLDSYNEQFF.